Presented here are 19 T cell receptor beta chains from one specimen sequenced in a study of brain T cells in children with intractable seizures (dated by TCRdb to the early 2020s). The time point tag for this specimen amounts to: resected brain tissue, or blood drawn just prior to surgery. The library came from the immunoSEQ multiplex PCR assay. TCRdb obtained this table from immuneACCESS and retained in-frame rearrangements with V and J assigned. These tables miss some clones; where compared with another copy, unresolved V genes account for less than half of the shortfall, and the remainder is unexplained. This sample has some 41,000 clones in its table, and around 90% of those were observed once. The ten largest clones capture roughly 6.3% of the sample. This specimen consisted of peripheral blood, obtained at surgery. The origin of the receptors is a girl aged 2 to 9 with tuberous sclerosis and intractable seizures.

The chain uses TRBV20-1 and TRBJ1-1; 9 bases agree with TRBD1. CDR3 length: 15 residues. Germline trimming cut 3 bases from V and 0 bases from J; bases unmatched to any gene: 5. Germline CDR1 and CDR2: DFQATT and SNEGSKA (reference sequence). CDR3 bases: TGCAGTGCTAGTCCCGGGACAGGGTTGAACACTGAAGCTTTCTTT. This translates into CSASPGTGLNTEAFF.

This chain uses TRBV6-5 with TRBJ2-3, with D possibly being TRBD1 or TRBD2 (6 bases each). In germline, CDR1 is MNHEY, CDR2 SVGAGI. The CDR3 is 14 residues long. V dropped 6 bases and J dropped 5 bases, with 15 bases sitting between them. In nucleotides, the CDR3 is TGTGCCAGCAGCCAAGGAGGGGGGCAAGATACGCAGTATTTT. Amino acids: CASSQGGGQDTQYF.

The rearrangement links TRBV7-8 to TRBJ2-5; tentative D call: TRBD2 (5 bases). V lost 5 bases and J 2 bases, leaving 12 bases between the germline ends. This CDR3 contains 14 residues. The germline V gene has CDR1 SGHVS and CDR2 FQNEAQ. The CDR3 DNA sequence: TGTGCCAGCAGCAGTCGGGAAACACAAGAGACCCAGTACTTC. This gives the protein CASSSRETQETQYF.

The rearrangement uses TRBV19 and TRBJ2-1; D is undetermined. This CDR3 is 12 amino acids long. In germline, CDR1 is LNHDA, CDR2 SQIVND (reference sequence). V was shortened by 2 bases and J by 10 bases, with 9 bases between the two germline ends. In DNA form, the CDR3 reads TGTGCCAGTAGTATATTAGGAGAAGAGCAGTTCTTC. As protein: CASSILGEEQFF.

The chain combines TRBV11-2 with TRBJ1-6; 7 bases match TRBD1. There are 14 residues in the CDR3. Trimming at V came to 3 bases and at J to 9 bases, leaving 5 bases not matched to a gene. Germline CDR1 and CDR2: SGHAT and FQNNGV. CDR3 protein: CASSFGQAGSPLHF. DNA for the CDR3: TGTGCCAGCAGCTTTGGACAGGCCGGTTCACCCCTCCACTTT.

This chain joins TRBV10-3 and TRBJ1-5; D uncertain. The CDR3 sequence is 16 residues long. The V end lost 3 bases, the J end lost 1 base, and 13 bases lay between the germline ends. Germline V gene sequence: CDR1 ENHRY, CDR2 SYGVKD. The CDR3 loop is CAISDPREGSNQPQHF. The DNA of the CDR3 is TGTGCCATCAGTGACCCGAGGGAGGGCAGCAATCAGCCCCAGCATTTT.

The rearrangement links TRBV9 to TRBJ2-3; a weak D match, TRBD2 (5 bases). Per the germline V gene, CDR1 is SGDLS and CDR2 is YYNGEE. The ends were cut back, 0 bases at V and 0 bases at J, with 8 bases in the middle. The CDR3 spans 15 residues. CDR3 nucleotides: TGTGCCAGCAGCGTAGGAGGGCTGAGCACAGATACGCAGTATTTT. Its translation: CASSVGGLSTDTQYF.

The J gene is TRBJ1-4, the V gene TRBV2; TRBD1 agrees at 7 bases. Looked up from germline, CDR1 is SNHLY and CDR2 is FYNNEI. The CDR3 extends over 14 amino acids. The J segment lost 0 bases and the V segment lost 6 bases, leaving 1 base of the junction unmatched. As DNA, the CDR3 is TGTGCCAGCAGGGACAGGTCAACTAATGAAAAACTGTTTTTT. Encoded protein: CASRDRSTNEKLFF.

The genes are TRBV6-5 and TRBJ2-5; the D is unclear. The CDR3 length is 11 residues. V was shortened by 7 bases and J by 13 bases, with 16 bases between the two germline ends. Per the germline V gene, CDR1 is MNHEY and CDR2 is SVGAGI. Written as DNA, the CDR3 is TGTGCCAGCACGAGTCCTCCAGCTTGGTACTTC. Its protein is CASTSPPAWYF.

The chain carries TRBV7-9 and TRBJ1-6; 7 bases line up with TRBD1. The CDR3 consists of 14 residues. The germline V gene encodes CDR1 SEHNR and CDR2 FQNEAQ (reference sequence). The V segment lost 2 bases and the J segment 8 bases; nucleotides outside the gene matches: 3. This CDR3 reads CASSLSGGDSPLHF. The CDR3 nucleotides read TGTGCCAGCAGCTTATCAGGGGGTGATTCACCCCTCCACTTT.

CDR3 sequence: CASSKTPTREKLFF. In DNA, the CDR3 is TGTGCCAGCAGCAAGACTCCAACGCGTGAAAAACTGTTTTTT. The chain links TRBV6-5 to TRBJ1-4; unclear D gene. Trimming took off 6 bases at V and 7 bases at J, with 15 bases between the two ends. CDR1 MNHEY and CDR2 SVGAGI come from the germline V gene. The CDR3 runs to 14 residues.

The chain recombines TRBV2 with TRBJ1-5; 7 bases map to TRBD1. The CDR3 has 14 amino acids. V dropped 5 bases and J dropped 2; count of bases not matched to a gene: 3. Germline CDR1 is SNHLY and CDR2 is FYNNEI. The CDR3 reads CASSTDRGNQPQHF. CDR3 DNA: TGTGCCAGCAGTACTGACAGGGGCAATCAGCCCCAGCATTTT.

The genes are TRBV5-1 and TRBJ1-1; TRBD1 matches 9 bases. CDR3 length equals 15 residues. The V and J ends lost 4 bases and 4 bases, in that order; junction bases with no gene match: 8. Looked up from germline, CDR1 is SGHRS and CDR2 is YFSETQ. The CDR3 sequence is CASSGNRGHGTEAFF. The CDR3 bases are TGCGCCAGCAGCGGAAACAGGGGGCACGGCACTGAAGCTTTCTTT.

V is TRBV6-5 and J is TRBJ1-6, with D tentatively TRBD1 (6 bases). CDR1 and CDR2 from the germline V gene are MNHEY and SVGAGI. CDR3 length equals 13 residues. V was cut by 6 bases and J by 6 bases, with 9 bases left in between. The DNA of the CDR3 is TGTGCCAGCAGCCAGGGGACTAATTCACCCCTCCACTTT. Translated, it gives CASSQGTNSPLHF.

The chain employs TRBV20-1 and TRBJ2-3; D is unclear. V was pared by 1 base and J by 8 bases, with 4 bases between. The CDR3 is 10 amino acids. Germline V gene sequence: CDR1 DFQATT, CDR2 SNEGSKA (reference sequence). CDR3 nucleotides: TGCAGTGCTAGAGGATTTACGCAGTATTTT. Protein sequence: CSARGFTQYF.

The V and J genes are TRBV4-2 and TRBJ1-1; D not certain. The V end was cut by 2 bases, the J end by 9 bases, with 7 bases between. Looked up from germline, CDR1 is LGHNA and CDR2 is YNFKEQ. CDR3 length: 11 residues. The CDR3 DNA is TGTGCCAGCAGCCAAAGGTATCAAGCTTTCTTT. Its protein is CASSQRYQAFF.

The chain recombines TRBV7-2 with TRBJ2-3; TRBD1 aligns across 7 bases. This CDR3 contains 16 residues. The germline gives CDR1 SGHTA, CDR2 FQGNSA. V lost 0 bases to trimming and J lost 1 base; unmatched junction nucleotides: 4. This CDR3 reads CASSLALRGRTDTQYF. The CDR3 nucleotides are TGTGCCAGCAGCTTAGCGCTAAGGGGGCGCACAGATACGCAGTATTTT.

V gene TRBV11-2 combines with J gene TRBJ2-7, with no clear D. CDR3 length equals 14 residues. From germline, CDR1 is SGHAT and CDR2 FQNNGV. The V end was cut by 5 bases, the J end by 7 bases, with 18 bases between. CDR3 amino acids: CASSLQAPPAEQYF. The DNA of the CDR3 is TGTGCCAGCAGCCTTCAGGCTCCTCCTGCGGAGCAGTACTTC.

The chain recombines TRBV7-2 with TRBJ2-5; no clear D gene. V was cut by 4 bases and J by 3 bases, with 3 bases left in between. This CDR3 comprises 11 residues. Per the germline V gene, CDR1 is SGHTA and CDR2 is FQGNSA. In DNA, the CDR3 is TGTGCCAGCAGCTCTGAAGAGACCCAGTACTTC. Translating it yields CASSSEETQYF.